The next 31 T cell receptor beta chains were all read from a single sample in a study of blood T cell repertoires in COVID-19. Measured with immunoSEQ multiplex PCR; TCRdb has only the in-frame clones, and not every one. The sample has about 43,000 clones, approximately 90% seen once. Sequences were obtained from peripheral blood. These receptor sequences come from a woman of 80 years or more with active COVID-19.

The chain joins TRBV21-1 to TRBJ1-2; whether TRBD1, the table's D call, matches the DNA was not checked. TRBV21-1 is a pseudogene. This CDR3 is built from 13 residues. The DNA of the CDR3 is TGTGCCAGCAGCAATGGGACAGGGCATGGCTACACCTTC. Amino acid sequence: CASSNGTGHGYTF.

This chain links TRBV10-3 with TRBJ2-7, with 7 bases lining up with TRBD1. Trimming removed 3 bases from V and 5 bases from J; junction bases left unmatched: 7. CDR1 is ENHRY and CDR2 is SYGVKD in the germline V gene. This CDR3 is 14 amino acids long. Here the CDR3 reads CAISDGTEPNEQYF. CDR3 in DNA: TGTGCCATCAGTGATGGGACAGAACCTAACGAGCAGTACTTC.

This clone appeared once. The chain uses TRBV24-1 and TRBJ2-6, with D unclear. The V gene lost 5 bases and the J gene lost 1 base, with 5 bases spanning the gap. The CDR3 runs 14 residues. CDR1 KGHDR and CDR2 SFDVKD come from the germline V gene. The CDR3 loop is CATSASSGANVLTF. The CDR3 DNA follows: TGTGCCACCAGTGCTAGTTCTGGGGCCAACGTCCTGACTTTC.

This chain connects TRBV30 to TRBJ1-6, with TRBD1 as a possible D gene (5 bases). CDR1 is GTSNPN and CDR2 is SVGIG in the germline V gene (reference sequence). The CDR3 spans 13 residues. Trimming shortened V by 2 bases and J by 15 bases, and 17 bases separated the two germline ends. As DNA, the CDR3 is TGTGCCTGGAGTCCCGGACAACCACGACGCCTCCACTTT. Protein: CAWSPGQPRRLHF.

The chain is built from TRBV5-1 and TRBJ2-7, with TRBD1 identical over 7 bases. Germline V gene data show CDR1 as SGHRS and CDR2 as YFSETQ. With V trimmed by 7 bases and J by 1 base, 11 bases remained unmatched. The CDR3 sequence is 15 residues long. The CDR3 region has the DNA TGCGCCAGCGTCCACGAGGGGGCTGGTTCCTACGAGCAGTACTTC. The encoded protein is CASVHEGAGSYEQYF.

The chain carries TRBV30 and TRBJ1-2; 7 bases align to TRBD1. Per the germline V gene, CDR1 is GTSNPN and CDR2 is SVGIG (reference sequence). The CDR3 totals 13 residues. Germline trimming cut 0 bases from V and 4 bases from J; bases unmatched to any gene: 2. This CDR3 is CAWSVGTVYGYTF. In nucleotides, the CDR3 is TGTGCCTGGAGTGTCGGGACAGTCTATGGCTACACCTTC.

This rearrangement joins TRBV28 to TRBJ2-4; 7 positions match TRBD2. J lost 6 bases, V lost 6 bases, and 8 bases had no gene match. CDR1 and CDR2 from the germline V gene are MDHEN and SYDVKM. The CDR3 runs to 14 residues. The CDR3 DNA follows: TGTGCCAGCAGCCTCGTGGGGAGGGGAAACATTCAGTACTTC. This encodes CASSLVGRGNIQYF.

The V and J genes are TRBV15 and TRBJ1-5; tentatively, D is TRBD1 (6 bases). Trimming cost V 6 bases and J 7 bases, with 16 bases left between them. This CDR3 has 14 residues. The germline CDR1 and CDR2 sequences are LNHNV and YYDKDF (reference sequence). The CDR3 region has the DNA TGTGCCACCAGGTGGTCGACGGGACAACAGCCCCAGCATTTT. Translating it yields CATRWSTGQQPQHF.

The chain combines TRBV7-2 with TRBJ1-3; 7 bases are shared with TRBD1. The CDR3 covers 17 residues. The V and J ends lost 1 base and 2 bases, in that order; junction bases with no gene match: 8. Germline-derived CDR1 and CDR2 are SGHTA and FQGNSA. CDR3 nucleotides: TGTGCCAGCAGCTTAGAGGGGACAGCGCGCGCTGGAAACACCATATATTTT. It yields the protein CASSLEGTARAGNTIYF. Full variable domain (missing parts from reference TRBV7-2 and TRBJ1-3): GAGVSQSPSNKVTEKGKDVELRCDPISGHTALYWYRQSLGQGLEFLIYFQGNSAPDKSGLPSDRFSAERTGGSVSTLTIQRTQQEDSAVYLCASSLEGTARAGNTIYFGEGSWLTVV.

V and J are TRBV5-5 and TRBJ2-3; 11 nucleotides align to TRBD2. From germline, CDR1 is SGHKS and CDR2 YYEKEE (reference sequence). The CDR3 is made up of 18 amino acids. With V trimmed by 4 bases and J by 5 bases, 15 bases remained unmatched. In nucleotides, the CDR3 is TGTGCCAGCAGCCTCCGGGTAGCGGGGGGGCCTGGTGGAGATACGCAGTATTTT. It yields the protein CASSLRVAGGPGGDTQYF.

The chain recombines TRBV9 with TRBJ2-5; unclear D gene. The CDR3 is 14 residues long. Trimming took off 4 bases at V and 2 bases at J, with 12 bases between the two ends. CDR1 is SGDLS and CDR2 is YYNGEE in the germline V gene. The CDR3 DNA is TGTGCCAGCAGCCGGTCAGGTCCGCAAGAGACCCAGTACTTC. Translation gives CASSRSGPQETQYF.

The rearrangement uses TRBV5-4 and TRBJ1-2, with D unresolved. Germline values: CDR1 SGHNT, CDR2 YYREEE (reference sequence). The CDR3 has 14 residues. The V end lost 0 bases, the J end lost 2 bases, and 8 bases lay between the germline ends. The CDR3 reads CASSLGLRNYGYTF. The CDR3 nucleotides are TGTGCCAGCAGCTTGGGGTTGAGGAACTATGGCTACACCTTC.

This rearrangement joins TRBV10-2 to TRBJ1-6, with unresolved D. In germline, CDR1 is WSHSY, CDR2 SAAADI. V shed 4 bases and J shed 3 bases, with 13 bases lying between them. The CDR3 spans 16 residues. This chain's CDR3 is CASSVRTAGYNSPLHF. CDR3 bases: TGCGCCAGCAGTGTCCGGACCGCGGGCTATAATTCACCCCTCCACTTT.

The table lists this clone with a count of one. V gene TRBV6-2 or TRBV6-3 combines with J gene TRBJ2-7, with D possibly being TRBD2 (5 bases). V was pared by 6 bases and J by 3 bases, with 18 bases between. CDR1 MNHEY and CDR2 SVGEGT come from the germline V gene. The CDR3 totals 15 residues. The CDR3 DNA reads as TGTGCCAGCAGCGGTGTAGGGCTAGCCTACTACGAGCAGTACTTC. This gives the protein CASSGVGLAYYEQYF.

This chain joins TRBV28 and TRBJ1-2, with TRBD1 matching 10 bases. The germline CDR1 and CDR2 sequences are MDHEN and SYDVKM. V was clipped by 6 bases and J by 4 bases; unmatched bases: 5. This CDR3 contains 14 residues. The CDR3 protein is CASRSGQGTYGYTF. CDR3 nucleotides: TGTGCCAGCAGGTCGGGACAGGGGACCTATGGCTACACCTTC.

The rearrangement uses TRBV28 and TRBJ2-7; 8 nucleotides agree with TRBD2. The CDR3 covers 15 residues. Looked up from germline, CDR1 is MDHEN and CDR2 is SYDVKM. J gave up 1 base and V 2 bases, and 4 bases lay outside the gene matches. CDR3 in amino acids: CASSLAGGGSYEQYF. DNA for the CDR3: TGTGCCAGCAGTTTAGCGGGGGGCGGTTCCTACGAGCAGTACTTC.

This chain uses TRBV2 with TRBJ2-7, with a tentative D call TRBD1 (6 bases). V gave up 11 bases and J gave up 2 bases, with 16 bases separating them. Looked up from germline, CDR1 is SNHLY and CDR2 is FYNNEI. The CDR3 is 13 residues long. CDR3 nucleotides: TGTGCCGCCGCAGGCCGGACAGCCTACGAGCAGTACTTC. Translated: CAAAGRTAYEQYF.

The rearrangement links TRBV6-4 to TRBJ2-3; 8 bases fit TRBD2. The CDR3 loop spans 15 amino acids. V dropped 4 bases and J dropped 4; count of bases not matched to a gene: 7. Germline loops: CDR1 MRHNA, CDR2 SNTAGT. The CDR3 here is CASSGTGGPPDTQYF. CDR3 sequence (DNA): TGTGCCAGCAGTGGAACGGGGGGGCCCCCAGATACGCAGTATTTT.

The chain recombines TRBV24-1 with TRBJ1-5; D call uncertain. Germline CDR1 and CDR2: KGHDR and SFDVKD. Deletions cut 4 bases from V and 9 bases from J, with 9 bases between. This CDR3 is 12 amino acids long. CDR3 sequence: CATSDTVGPQHF. In DNA, the CDR3 is TGTGCCACCAGTGACACTGTTGGGCCCCAGCATTTT.

The CDR3 nucleotides read TGCGCCAGCAGCCAAGATCCACAGGGCCCTAATGAAAAACTGTTTTTT. As protein: CASSQDPQGPNEKLFF. V is TRBV4-3 and J is TRBJ1-4, with D perhaps TRBD1 (6 bases). CDR3 size: 16 residues. Germline assignment: CDR1 LGHNA and CDR2 YSLEER. V dropped 0 bases and J dropped 3 bases, with 11 bases sitting between them.

The gene calls are TRBV29-1 and TRBJ2-2, with a weak D call TRBD1 (6 bases). Germline CDR1 is SQVTM and CDR2 is ANQGSEA. CDR3 length equals 17 residues. V gave up 5 bases and J gave up 3 bases, with 22 bases separating them. The CDR3 nucleotides are TGCAGCGTTATGGAACGGAAGGGGGTTTCGGACACCGGGGAGCTGTTTTTT. Translating it yields CSVMERKGVSDTGELFF.

This rearrangement joins TRBV7-9 to TRBJ2-5; D ambiguous. The CDR3 is made up of 15 amino acids. Trimming shortened V by 5 bases and J by 1 base, and 14 bases separated the two germline ends. Germline values: CDR1 SEHNR, CDR2 FQNEAQ (reference sequence). CDR3 region: CASSEAESIQETQYF. The DNA of the CDR3 is TGTGCCAGCAGCGAGGCTGAGTCCATCCAAGAGACCCAGTACTTC.

The gene calls are TRBV7-2 and TRBJ2-3; TRBD2 agrees at 11 bases. CDR3 length: 18 residues. V lost 1 base and J lost 8; bases outside the gene matches: 14. Germline V CDR1 and CDR2: SGHTA, FQGNSA. The CDR3 sequence: CASSLGLAGGRIGGTQYF. CDR3 in DNA: TGTGCCAGCAGCTTAGGTTTAGCGGGGGGGCGTATCGGCGGTACGCAGTATTTT.

This chain links TRBV7-2 with TRBJ2-5; no reliable D call. The CDR3 extends over 14 amino acids. Germline lookup yields CDR1 SGHTA and CDR2 FQGNSA. The V end was cut by 1 base, the J end by 5 bases, with 11 bases between. The DNA for the CDR3 is TGTGCCAGCAGCTTAGGTGGTAGCCGTGAGACCCAGTACTTC. It translates to CASSLGGSRETQYF.

The chain joins TRBV27 to TRBJ2-1, with 7 bases fitting TRBD1. The CDR3 sequence is 14 residues long. Germline V gene data show CDR1 as MNHEY and CDR2 as SMNVEV (reference sequence). The J segment lost 6 bases and the V segment lost 5 bases, leaving 7 bases of the junction unmatched. Here the CDR3 DNA reads TGTGCCAGCAGTCCGCAGGGACAGATCAATGAGCAGTTCTTC. This codes for CASSPQGQINEQFF.

This chain links TRBV6-2 or TRBV6-3 with TRBJ2-1, with a possible D match to TRBD1 (5 bases). CDR1 is MNHEY and CDR2 is SVGEGT in the germline V gene. V lost 3 bases and J lost 4, with 25 bases in between. The CDR3 totals 19 residues. CDR3 sequence (DNA): TGTGCCAGCAGTTATAACACGCCTGGGGCCCCGAGAAAATACAATGAGCAGTTCTTC. This gives the protein CASSYNTPGAPRKYNEQFF.

The rearrangement uses TRBV10-1 and TRBJ2-5; a possible D gene is TRBD1 (5 bases). The length of the CDR3 is 15 residues. CDR1 WNHNN and CDR2 SYGVQD come from the germline V gene (reference sequence). V lost 8 bases, J lost 5 bases, and 21 bases lay in between. The CDR3 coding sequence is TGCGCCAGCGGCAGGGATGGTGAAGTGGGGGAGACCCAGTACTTC. Amino acid sequence: CASGRDGEVGETQYF.

V usage is TRBV4-3 and J usage is TRBJ1-2, with D possibly TRBD1 on 6 matching bases. This CDR3 is 15 amino acids long. Looked up from germline, CDR1 is LGHNA and CDR2 is YSLEER. V lost 1 base to trimming and J lost 5 bases, with 14 bases between them. This CDR3 reads CASSQGFGGLYGYTF. In nucleotides, the CDR3 is TGCGCCAGCAGCCAAGGTTTCGGGGGGCTGTATGGCTACACCTTC.

CDR3 loop: CASSSELRGTDTQYF. DNA for the CDR3: TGTGCCAGCAGCTCGGAGCTGAGAGGCACAGATACGCAGTATTTT. V usage is TRBV7-2 and J usage is TRBJ2-3; D is unclear. Trimming took 4 bases from V and 1 from J, leaving 12 bases between them. CDR1 and CDR2 from the germline V gene are SGHTA and FQGNSA. The CDR3 is 15 amino acids.

The rearrangement uses TRBV6-6 and TRBJ2-7; 8 nucleotides align to TRBD2. V lost 9 bases and J lost 4; bases outside the gene matches: 5. There are 12 residues in the CDR3. Germline V gives CDR1 MNHNY, CDR2 SVGAGI (reference sequence). The CDR3 spells CASSGGGYEQYF. The CDR3 nucleotides are TGTGCCAGTTCCGGCGGGGGGTACGAGCAGTACTTC.

V usage is TRBV24-1 and J usage is TRBJ2-7; 8 bases map to TRBD1. With V trimmed by 4 bases and J by 1 base, 2 bases remained unmatched. CDR3 length: 14 residues. CDR1 is KGHDR and CDR2 is SFDVKD in the germline V gene. Written as DNA, the CDR3 is TGTGCCACCAGTGACGGGGACAGGTCCTACGAGCAGTACTTC. Amino acids: CATSDGDRSYEQYF.